The clone carrying this T cell receptor beta chain was counted a few times. Antigen unknown. Trimming cost V 4 bases and J 3 bases; bases outside gene matches: 5. The germline V gene encodes CDR1 LNHNV and CDR2 YYDKDF (reference sequence). The CDR3 runs to 15 residues. Reverse transcribing all isolated RNA meant expressed TCRB transcripts were sequenced. The table came from immunoSEQ multiplex PCR; TCRdb's copy has only in-frame clones and leaves some out. The data contain 640,000 or so clones, roughly an eighth of them singletons. This sample was taken from a study of beta chain features in type 1 diabetes. Blood was collected once per donor into heparin, averaging roughly 110 mL. The study's findings and limits: Moderate yet significant TCRB CDR3 shortening was seen in Type 1 diabetes patients in all four CD4+ subsets. TCRB repertoires of naive, central memory and Treg cells appeared more similar among patients than among healthy donors.

This receptor was taken from a man in his late teens or twenties with type 1 diabetes. The rearrangement joins TRBV15 to TRBJ2-1; 8 bases are a match to TRBD1. Sequencing was done on a sample of naive CD4+ T cells from blood. The CDR3: CATSIDRGLYNEQFF. CDR3 bases: TGTGCCACCAGCATCGACAGGGGCCTCTACAATGAGCAGTTCTTC.